This passage covers 9 T cell receptor beta chains from one sample sequenced in a study of shared clonotypes between healthy human individuals. Profiled with immunoSEQ multiplex PCR; TCRdb holds only in-frame clones, not every one. Altogether more than 2 million clones are present, approximately 94% being singletons, with the ten largest covering more than 0.1%. Material: naive CD4+ T cells sorted from blood. Subset denoted: CD45RA+ positively selected. All receptors come from a man between 18 and 29 years old in good health.

The chain couples TRBV19 to TRBJ1-1, with 8 bases matching TRBD1. With V trimmed by 3 bases and J by 3 bases, 3 bases remained unmatched. The CDR3 length is 14 residues. CDR1 and CDR2 from the germline V gene are LNHDA and SQIVND (reference sequence). The CDR3 DNA reads TGTGCCAGTAGTATGCTGGACAGGGACACTGAAGCTTTCTTT. The encoded protein is CASSMLDRDTEAFF. The full variable domain, in which reference TRBV19 and TRBJ1-1 provide the parts outside the CDR3, is DGGITQSPKYLFRKEGQNVTLSCEQNLNHDAMYWYRQDPGQGLRLIYYSQIVNDFQKGDIAEGYSVSREKKESFPLTVTSAQKNPTAFYLCASSMLDRDTEAFFGQGTRLTVV.

CDR3 protein: CASSFRPTSPPYEQYF. The CDR3 DNA is TGTGCCAGCAGCTTTCGACCCACCTCCCCACCCTACGAGCAGTACTTC. The chain links TRBV11-2 to TRBJ2-7; D gene uncertain. The CDR3 runs to 16 residues. Germline CDR1 and CDR2: SGHAT and FQNNGV. The ends were cut back, 3 bases at V and 2 bases at J, with 17 bases in the middle.

The V gene is TRBV2, the J gene TRBJ1-2; D is unclear. CDR3 length: 14 residues. V dropped 4 bases and J dropped 2 bases, with 11 bases sitting between them. Germline assignment: CDR1 SNHLY and CDR2 FYNNEI. CDR3 region: CASSAASSNYGYTF. CDR3 nucleotides: TGTGCCAGCAGTGCGGCATCTAGCAACTATGGCTACACCTTC. The variable domain in full, completed from reference TRBV2 and TRBJ1-2, reads EPEVTQTPSHQVTQMGQEVILRCVPISNHLYFYWYRQILGQKVEFLVSFYNNEISEKSEIFDDQFSVERPDGSNFTLKIRSTKLEDSAMYFCASSAASSNYGYTFGSGTRLTVV.

Only one count was recorded for this clone. The chain is built from TRBV6-5 and TRBJ1-1; no firm D call. The CDR3 has 12 amino acids. Trimming pared 6 bases from V and 7 bases from J, leaving 12 bases between. CDR1 and CDR2 (germline): MNHEY, SVGAGI. The CDR3 DNA is TGTGCCAGCAGCAGACTTGGGCGTGAAGCTTTCTTT. Translation: CASSRLGREAFF.

This rearrangement joins TRBV5-6 to TRBJ2-7; D call uncertain. The V gene's germline CDR1 is SGHDT and CDR2 YYEEEE. V was cut by 0 bases and J by 2 bases, with 9 bases left in between. This CDR3 comprises 14 residues. CDR3 amino acids: CASSLAALTYEQYF. The CDR3 DNA reads as TGTGCCAGCAGCTTGGCGGCCCTGACCTACGAGCAGTACTTC.

This clone was seen a handful of times. The genes are TRBV29-1 and TRBJ2-7; 10 positions agree with TRBD2. Germline loops: CDR1 SQVTM, CDR2 ANQGSEA. There are 13 residues in the CDR3. Losses at the gene ends were 2 bases for V and 5 bases for J; bases not matched to a gene: 3. CDR3 in DNA: TGCAGCGTTGAAACAGCGGGAGGGAACGAGCAGTACTTC. Translated: CSVETAGGNEQYF.

This chain links TRBV6-5 with TRBJ2-1, with D unresolved. V lost 8 bases, J lost 11 bases, and 19 bases lay in between. The CDR3 totals 13 residues. Germline V lookup: CDR1 MNHEY, CDR2 SVGAGI. This chain's CDR3 is CASAATLPVKQFF. The CDR3 DNA reads as TGTGCCAGCGCTGCGACGCTTCCCGTCAAGCAGTTCTTC.

This chain joins TRBV6-1 and TRBJ2-1, with D possibly matching TRBD2 (5 bases). V was trimmed by 8 bases and J by 4 bases, leaving 18 bases between them. The CDR3 covers 15 residues. Germline V gene data show CDR1 as MNHNS and CDR2 as SASEGT. Written as DNA, the CDR3 is TGTGCCAGCTCACCTAGCAGCGGAACATACAATGAGCAGTTCTTC. Amino acid sequence: CASSPSSGTYNEQFF.

The CDR3 spells CASSPQGQGYTEAFF. The DNA of the CDR3 is TGTGCCAGCAGCCCCCAGGGACAGGGATACACTGAAGCTTTCTTT. V usage is TRBV9 and J usage is TRBJ1-1; 9 bases map to TRBD1. The V segment lost 4 bases and the J segment 3 bases; nucleotides outside the gene matches: 7. From germline, CDR1 is SGDLS and CDR2 YYNGEE. The CDR3 sequence is 15 residues long.